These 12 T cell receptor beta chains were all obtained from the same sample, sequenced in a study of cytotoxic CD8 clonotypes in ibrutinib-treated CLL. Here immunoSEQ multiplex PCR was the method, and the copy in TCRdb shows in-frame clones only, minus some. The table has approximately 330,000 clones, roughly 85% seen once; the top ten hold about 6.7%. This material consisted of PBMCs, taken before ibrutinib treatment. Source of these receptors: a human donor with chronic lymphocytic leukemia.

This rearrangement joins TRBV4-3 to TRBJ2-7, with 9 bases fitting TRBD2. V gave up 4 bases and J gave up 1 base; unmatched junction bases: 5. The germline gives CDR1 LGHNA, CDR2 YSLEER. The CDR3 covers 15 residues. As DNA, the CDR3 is TGCGCCAGCAGCCGGGCGGGAGGGCCTTCCTACGAGCAGTACTTC. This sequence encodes CASSRAGGPSYEQYF.

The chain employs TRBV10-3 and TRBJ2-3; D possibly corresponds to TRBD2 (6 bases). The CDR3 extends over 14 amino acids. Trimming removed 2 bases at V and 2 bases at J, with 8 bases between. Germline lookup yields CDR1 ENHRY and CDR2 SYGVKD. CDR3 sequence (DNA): TGTGCCATCAGTGAGGCTAGCGACACAGATACGCAGTATTTT. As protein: CAISEASDTDTQYF.

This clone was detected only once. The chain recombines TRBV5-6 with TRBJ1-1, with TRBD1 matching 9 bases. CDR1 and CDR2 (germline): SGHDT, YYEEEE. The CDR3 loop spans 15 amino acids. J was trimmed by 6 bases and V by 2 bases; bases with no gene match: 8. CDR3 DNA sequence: TGTGCCAGCAGCTTTTTAGGGACAGGGTTATCTGAAGCTTTCTTT. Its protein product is CASSFLGTGLSEAFF.

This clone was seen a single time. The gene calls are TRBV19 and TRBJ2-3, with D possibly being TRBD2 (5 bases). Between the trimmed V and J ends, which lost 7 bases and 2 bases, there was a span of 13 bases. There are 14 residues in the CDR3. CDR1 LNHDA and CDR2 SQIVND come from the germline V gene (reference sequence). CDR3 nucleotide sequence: TGTGCCAGTACGGGCCGAGGGATCACAGATACGCAGTATTTT. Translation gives CASTGRGITDTQYF.

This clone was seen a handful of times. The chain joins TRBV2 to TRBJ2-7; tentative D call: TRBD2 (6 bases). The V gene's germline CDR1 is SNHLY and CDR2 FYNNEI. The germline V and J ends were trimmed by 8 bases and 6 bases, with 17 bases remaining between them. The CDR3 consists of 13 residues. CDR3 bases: TGTGCCAGCGAGGCAAGCGGGCGGGTCGAGCAGTACTTC. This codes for CASEASGRVEQYF.

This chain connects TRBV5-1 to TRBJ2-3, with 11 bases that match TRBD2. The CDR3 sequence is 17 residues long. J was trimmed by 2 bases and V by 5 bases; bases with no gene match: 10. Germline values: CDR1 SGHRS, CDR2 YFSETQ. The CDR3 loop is CASRMLLGLAATDTQYF. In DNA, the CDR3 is TGCGCCAGCAGGATGTTGCTGGGACTAGCGGCCACAGATACGCAGTATTTT.

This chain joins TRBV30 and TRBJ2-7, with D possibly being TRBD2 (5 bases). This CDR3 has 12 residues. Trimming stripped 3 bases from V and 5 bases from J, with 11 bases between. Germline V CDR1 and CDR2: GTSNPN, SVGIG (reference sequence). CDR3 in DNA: TGTGCCTGGAGCAAACTAGTTCACGAGCAGTACTTC. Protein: CAWSKLVHEQYF.

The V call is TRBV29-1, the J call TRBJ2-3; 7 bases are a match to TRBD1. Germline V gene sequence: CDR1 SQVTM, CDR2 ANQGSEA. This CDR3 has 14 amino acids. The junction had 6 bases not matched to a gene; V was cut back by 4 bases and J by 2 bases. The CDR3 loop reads CSVGQGSSTDTQYF. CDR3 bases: TGCAGCGTTGGACAGGGAAGTTCCACAGATACGCAGTATTTT.

The CDR3 loop is CASSEQGAQPQHF. CDR3 sequence (DNA): TGTGCCAGCAGCGAGCAGGGGGCACAGCCCCAGCATTTT. V usage is TRBV9 and J usage is TRBJ1-5, with TRBD1 identical over 8 bases. With V trimmed by 3 bases and J by 7 bases, 3 bases remained unmatched. Germline CDR1 is SGDLS and CDR2 is YYNGEE. The CDR3 loop spans 13 amino acids.

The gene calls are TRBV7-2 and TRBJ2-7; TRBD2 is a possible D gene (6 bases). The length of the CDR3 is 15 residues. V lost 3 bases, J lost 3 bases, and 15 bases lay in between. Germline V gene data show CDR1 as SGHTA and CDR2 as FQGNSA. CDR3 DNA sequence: TGTGCCAGCAGCTTTAGGCGGGACCGGCGCTACGAGCAGTACTTC. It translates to CASSFRRDRRYEQYF.

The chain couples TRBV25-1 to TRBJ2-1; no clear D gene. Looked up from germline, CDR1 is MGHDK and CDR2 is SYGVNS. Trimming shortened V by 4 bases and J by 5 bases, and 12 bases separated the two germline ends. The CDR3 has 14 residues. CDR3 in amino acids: CASSVPVGHNEQFF. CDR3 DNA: TGTGCCAGCAGTGTGCCAGTTGGACACAATGAGCAGTTCTTC. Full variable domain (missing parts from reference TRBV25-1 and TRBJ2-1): EADIYQTPRYLVIGTGKKITLECSQTMGHDKMYWYQQDPGMELHLIHYSYGVNSTEKGDLSSESTVSRIRTEHFPLTLESARPSHTSQYLCASSVPVGHNEQFFGPGTRLTVL.

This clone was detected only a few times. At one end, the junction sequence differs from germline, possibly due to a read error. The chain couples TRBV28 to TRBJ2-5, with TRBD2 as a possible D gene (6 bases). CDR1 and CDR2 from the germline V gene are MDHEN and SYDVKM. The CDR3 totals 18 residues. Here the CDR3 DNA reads TGTGCCAGCAGTTTGAAATTAGCGGCATTTATGGCACAAGAGGCCCAGTACTTC. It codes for CASSLKLAAFMAQEAQYF.